This T cell receptor (beta chain) emerged from a study of human T cells and chemical hapten exposure. Study-level results: Having alopecia, the donors may differ immunologically from healthy people. Counts of TCRs above 1 in 1000 frequency stayed unchanged with DPC sensitization.

Individual cDNA molecules each carried unique molecular identifiers attached by the library. TCRdb re-called the RACE reads through MiXCR, storing one row per CDR3 protein. This repertoire shows 82,000 or so distinct CDR3 sequences, 10% to 15% found once; its top ten account for around 5.8%. This CDR3 spans 16 amino acids. The V and J ends lost 2 bases and 0 bases respectively, with 14 bases between them. In germline, CDR1 is KGHSH, CDR2 LQKENI. Specified time point: patch test 3, about 24 weeks after DPC sensitization. Treatment here: therapeutic diphenylcyclopropenone sensitization with weekly scalp DPC. The drawing of blood occurred before each patch test was applied. This clonotype was detected ten times or more. The target antigen is unknown.

Material: whole blood, obtained in connection with sensitization to the hapten diphenylcyclopropenone (DPC). This chain joins TRBV18 and TRBJ2-7; D is unclear. This receptor was taken from a woman between 45 and 60 years old with alopecia areata. Some clones in this sample may be carry-over from other donors' samples. The CDR3: CASSPILGSHSYEQYF. DNA of the CDR3: TGTGCCAGCTCACCAATATTGGGGTCCCACTCCTACGAGCAGTACTTC.